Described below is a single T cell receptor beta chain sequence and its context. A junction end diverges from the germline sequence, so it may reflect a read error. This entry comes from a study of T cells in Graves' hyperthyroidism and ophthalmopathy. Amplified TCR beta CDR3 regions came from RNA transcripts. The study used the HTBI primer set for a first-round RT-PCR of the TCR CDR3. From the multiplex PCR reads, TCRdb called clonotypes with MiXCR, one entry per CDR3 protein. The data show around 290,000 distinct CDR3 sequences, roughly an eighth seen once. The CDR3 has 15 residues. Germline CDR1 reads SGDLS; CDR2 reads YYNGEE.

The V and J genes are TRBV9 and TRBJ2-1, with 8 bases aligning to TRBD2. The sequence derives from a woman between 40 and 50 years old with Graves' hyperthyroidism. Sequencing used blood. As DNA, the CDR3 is TGTGCCAGTAGCGTCTCCGGGAGGGTAGGGAATGAGCAGTTCTTC. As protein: CASSVSGRVGNEQFF. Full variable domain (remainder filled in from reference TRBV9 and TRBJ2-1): DSGVTQTPKHLITATGQRVTLRCSPRSGDLSVYWYQQSLDQGLQFLIQYYNGEERAKGNILERFSAQQFPDLHSELNLSSLELGDSALYFCASSVSGRVGNEQFFGPGTRLTVL.